This T cell receptor (beta chain) stems from a study of human T cells and chemical hapten exposure. General observations from the study: In the PT1 data, expanded TCR counts showed a positive correlation with patch test score.

As processed by the authors: TCR counts had a median of approximately 87,000 per sample and spanned roughly 23,224 to 750,000. A single record per CDR3 protein comes from TCRdb applying MiXCR to the RACE reads. The authors' filters were not applied to this entry. The repertoire includes 150,000 to 200,000 distinct CDR3 sequences, under 25% of them detected once, and over 6.5% sits in the top ten. Trimming pared 6 bases from V and 6 bases from J, leaving 8 bases between. The CDR3 consists of 11 residues. As concerns this clonotype: Its antigen is unidentified.

Time point in this sample: patch test 1, 2 weeks after DPC sensitization. The treatment was: therapeutic diphenylcyclopropenone sensitization with weekly scalp DPC. Alopecia patients, 18 to 70 years old and DPC-suitable, served as donors. The material was whole blood, obtained in connection with sensitization to the hapten diphenylcyclopropenone (DPC). V usage is TRBV12-3 or TRBV12-4 and J usage is TRBJ1-1; D is perhaps TRBD1 (5 bases). The TCR sequence derives from a woman between 50 and 59 years old with alopecia areata. Some clones in this sample may be carry-over from other donors' samples. CDR3 nucleotides: TGTGCCAGCAGAATGACAGCTGAAGCTTTCTTT. The encoded protein is CASRMTAEAFF.